Described below is a single T cell receptor (beta chain) sequence and its context. No cognate antigen has been identified for it. Base qualities are not recorded, but no much larger clone differs from it by a single base. These data originate in a study of blood T cells in healthy people across ages (dated by TCRdb to 2015 to 2017). With regard to the full study: In model experiments, template switching captured roughly one uniquely barcoded TCR beta cDNA molecule for every two T cells. Using deep sequencing normalized with unique cDNA molecular identifiers, the study measured how TCR beta repertoire diversity changes with age. Four age groups were formed from the donors: young (average about 16 years), middle-aged (approximately 40), aged (around 68) and long-lived (about 75). To avoid experimental bias, donors of different ages were distributed randomly across sequencing lanes. For two donors (one aged 18 to 29 and one aged 80 or older), the study analyzed two additional independent replicas of 1 million unique cDNA reads from the same blood draw.

The protocol used for the library was 5' RACE. The sequencer was an Illumina HiSeq 2500. A second about 7 to 11 cycle PCR used a sample-barcoded 5' primer and a J-beta primer mix. A unique molecular identifier was introduced onto each TCR beta cDNA molecule by a template-switch 5' adaptor carrying 12 random nucleotides. Each sample yielded at least 2.5 million CDR3-containing paired-end reads. The Mint cDNA synthesis kit, primed by a TRBC-specific oligonucleotide, was used to synthesize first-strand cDNA from all RNA. All cDNA was treated with uracil-DNA glycosylase and then went through a first 18-cycle PCR with the universal primers M1SS and BC2_uni_R. Processing in the source paper ran as follows. For normalization, 1 million high-quality reads were randomly selected from each sample, with every read carrying a distinct molecular identifier. Instead of being binned into consensus sequences, reads with shared molecular identifiers were discarded. MiTCR, run with a Q25 quality threshold and the strictest error-elimination algorithm, handled CDR3 identification, clonotype clustering and error correction. A nonparametric unseen species model with Euler transformation was used to estimate lower-bound total TCR beta diversity. Through fastp at Q25 and MiXCR, TCRdb rebuilt clones from the public reads, retaining in-frame beta chains. All rows with the same CDR3 protein become a single entry with the most common DNA and genes. The V and J calls were determined by TCRdb, not by the authors. The sample contains some 790,000 distinct CDR3 sequences, 29% of them found a single time. The ten largest clones capture approximately 15% of the sample.

Paper-wide results and their limitations: Observed TCR beta diversity correlated strongly with the percentage of naive T cells measured by flow cytometry. Because donor CMV infection status was unknown, age-related changes in expanded clonotypes were potentially confounded. Conclusive comparison of naive and antigen-experienced compartments was prevented by the profiling of bulk unsorted PBMCs. Compared with the aged group, the long-lived group had more naive CD4+ T cells, fewer expanded clones and increased TCR diversity, suggesting age selection. Total diversity estimates from one million sequenced T cells were considered lower bounds and underestimates. As age increased, observed TCR beta diversity per million T cells dropped in a roughly linear way, and a significant reduction was already evident by age roughly 40.

For this chain, trimming is 1 base at the V end and 2 bases at the J end, and the number of junction bases without a gene match is 4. Taken from cysteine to phenylalanine, the CDR3 has 15 residues. This entry keeps only the CDR3 DNA: 45 bases, framed from base 1. CDR1 and CDR2, per the germline V gene, are SGHRS and YFSETQ. Donors were under 40 systemically healthy Caucasian individuals from Russia aged roughly 6 to 90 years. Around 10 milliliters of peripheral blood were drawn from each donor into EDTA-treated Vacutainer tubes. PBMCs were isolated by Ficoll-Paque density-gradient centrifugation, with at least 6 million obtained per sample. Trizol reagent was used to extract total RNA from the PBMCs, yielding at least 6 micrograms per sample. Naive CD45RAhigh/CD27high T cell percentages were measured by flow cytometry on a PBMC aliquot from every donor.

The sample consisted of blood. This sequence originates from a woman aged 80 or over in good health. The sequence joins TRBV5-1 to TRBJ2-3, with 7 central nucleotides matching TRBD2. CDR3 reads: CASSLRGVLTDTQYF. The DNA reads as follows: TGCGCCAGCAGCTTGCGGGGGGTCCTCACAGATACGCAGTATTTT.